This entry is about one T cell receptor beta chain. CDR1 is SGHTA and CDR2 is FQGNSA in the germline V gene. Trimming took off 1 base at V and 5 bases at J, with 11 bases between the two ends. This CDR3 spans 15 amino acids. This specimen comes from a study of PD-1 and CTLA-4 blockade in melanoma. Using immunoSEQ multiplex PCR, the repertoire was profiled, and TCRdb retains in-frame clones only, with some absent. The sample lists 20,000 to 25,000 clones, about nine tenths occurring once. The J gene is TRBJ1-4, the V gene TRBV7-2; unclear D gene. The material sequenced was CD8+ T cells from peripheral blood, taken before anti-PD-1 treatment. The receptor comes from a human donor with melanoma. The CDR3 spells CASSLGAAGNEKLFF. As DNA, the CDR3 is TGTGCCAGCAGCTTAGGGGCGGCGGGGAATGAAAAACTGTTTTTT.